This T cell receptor (beta chain) was recovered during a study of cytomegalovirus exposure and HLA in healthy donors. This CDR3 region has 16 residues. Looked up from germline, CDR1 is LGHNA and CDR2 is YSLEER. V trimming: 0 bases; J trimming: 3 bases; junction bases outside the gene matches: 8. PCR used 60 Vbeta primers and 13 Jbeta primers. Profiled with immunoSEQ multiplex PCR; TCRdb holds only in-frame clones, not every one. The profile shows about 210,000 clones, 70% to 80% of them singletons. General study results and limits: Sequencing likely produced, as an artifact, a cluster of highly shared sequence variants.

For this clone: Its target is not known.

The specimen was PBMCs. The receptor comes from a male donor in good health and CMV-seropositive. The genes are TRBV4-3 and TRBJ2-7, with 7 bases aligning to TRBD2. Here the CDR3 DNA reads TGCGCCAGCAGCCAAGAGAGGGAGGTAGCGGGCTACGAGCAGTACTTC. The encoded protein is CASSQEREVAGYEQYF.